A selection of T cell receptor beta chains follows, all from one sample in a study of human versus mouse CDR3 diversity and MHC coevolution. The data were produced by immunoSEQ multiplex PCR, yet TCRdb's version contains in-frame clones alone and is incomplete. Of tens of thousands of clones listed, around 95% are singletons. Sequenced material: naive CD4+ T cells from blood. These receptor sequences come from a person aged 25 to 69 in good health. The CDR3 runs from the conserved cysteine through the conserved F or W. The order of the fields is D gene, clone size, V gene, J gene, CDR3 protein, CDR3 DNA. The D gene is left open where the match is weak. Clone size appears in some rows only: once, few, many, or a class for an expanded clone.

D gene: NA; clone size: NA; V gene: TRBV28; J gene: TRBJ2-7; CDR3 protein: CASSFVGVSYEQYF; CDR3 DNA: TGTGCCAGCAGTTTTGTGGGAGTGTCCTACGAGCAGTACTTC
D gene: TRBD2; clone size: NA; V gene: TRBV5-1; J gene: TRBJ2-3; CDR3 protein: CASSPNAGGTDTQYF; CDR3 DNA: TGCGCCAGCAGCCCCAATGCGGGGGGCACAGATACGCAGTATTTT
D gene: TRBD1; clone size: NA; V gene: TRBV18; J gene: TRBJ1-6; CDR3 protein: CASSKDRVNSPLHF; CDR3 DNA: TGTGCCAGCTCAAAGGACAGGGTAAATTCACCCCTCCACTTT
D gene: TRBD2; clone size: once; V gene: TRBV9; J gene: TRBJ2-1; CDR3 protein: CASSVALGAGGRDEQFF; CDR3 DNA: TGTGCCAGCAGCGTAGCCCTCGGGGCGGGGGGGCGCGATGAGCAGTTCTTC
D gene: NA; clone size: NA; V gene: TRBV6-6; J gene: TRBJ1-2; CDR3 protein: CASSYAQGGGYTF; CDR3 DNA: TGTGCCAGCAGTTACGCCCAGGGAGGTGGCTACACCTTC
D gene: TRBD2; clone size: once; V gene: TRBV6-5; J gene: TRBJ2-5; CDR3 protein: CASSYPVAGARETQYF; CDR3 DNA: TGTGCCAGCAGTTACCCTGTAGCGGGGGCCCGGGAGACCCAGTACTTC
D gene: NA; clone size: NA; V gene: TRBV9; J gene: TRBJ2-1; CDR3 protein: CASSVVEVWAPAFNEQFF; CDR3 DNA: TGTGCCAGCAGCGTAGTTGAAGTTTGGGCCCCGGCGTTCAATGAGCAGTTCTTC
D gene: TRBD2; clone size: NA; V gene: TRBV19; J gene: TRBJ2-1; CDR3 protein: CASTQLRGAWGEQFF; CDR3 DNA: TGTGCCAGTACCCAGTTGCGGGGGGCCTGGGGTGAGCAGTTCTTC
D gene: TRBD1; clone size: NA; V gene: TRBV9; J gene: TRBJ1-4; CDR3 protein: CASSGQGANEKLFF; CDR3 DNA: TGTGCCAGCAGCGGACAGGGGGCTAATGAAAAACTGTTTTTT
D gene: NA; clone size: NA; V gene: TRBV19; J gene: TRBJ1-1; CDR3 protein: CASSIGQHNTEAFF; CDR3 DNA: TGTGCCAGTAGTATAGGACAGCACAACACTGAAGCTTTCTTT
D gene: TRBD1; clone size: NA; V gene: TRBV6-5; J gene: TRBJ1-2; CDR3 protein: CASSYGTGGGNYGYTF; CDR3 DNA: TGTGCCAGCAGTTACGGGACAGGGGGAGGTAACTATGGCTACACCTTC
D gene: TRBD1; clone size: NA; V gene: TRBV4-3; J gene: TRBJ2-7; CDR3 protein: CASSQEGTGVSHEQYF; CDR3 DNA: TGCGCCAGCAGCCAAGAAGGGACAGGGGTATCCCACGAGCAGTACTTC
D gene: NA; clone size: NA; V gene: TRBV7-2; J gene: TRBJ1-2; CDR3 protein: CASSLDRGRGVYTF; CDR3 DNA: TGTGCCAGCAGCTTAGATAGAGGGCGGGGCGTCTACACCTTC
D gene: TRBD2; clone size: NA; V gene: TRBV9; J gene: TRBJ2-7; CDR3 protein: CASSVGGAGVGREQYF; CDR3 DNA: TGTGCCAGCAGCGTAGGAGGGGCGGGAGTGGGCCGCGAGCAGTACTTC
D gene: TRBD1; clone size: NA; V gene: TRBV5-4; J gene: TRBJ1-4; CDR3 protein: CASSPGGRLGRNEKLFF; CDR3 DNA: TGTGCCAGCAGCCCAGGGGGGCGGCTGGGGAGAAATGAAAAACTGTTTTTT
D gene: TRBD1; clone size: NA; V gene: TRBV28; J gene: TRBJ1-5; CDR3 protein: CASGRQGGRVQPQHF; CDR3 DNA: TGTGCCAGCGGGAGACAGGGGGGTAGGGTTCAGCCCCAGCATTTT
D gene: TRBD1; clone size: NA; V gene: TRBV7-2; J gene: TRBJ2-7; CDR3 protein: CASSLGTVIYEQYF; CDR3 DNA: TGTGCCAGCAGCCTTGGGACAGTGATCTACGAGCAGTACTTC
D gene: TRBD1; clone size: NA; V gene: TRBV18; J gene: TRBJ1-3; CDR3 protein: CASSATRQGTGNTIYF; CDR3 DNA: TGTGCCAGCTCAGCCACCCGACAGGGAACTGGAAACACCATATATTTT
D gene: TRBD1; clone size: once; V gene: TRBV28; J gene: TRBJ1-6; CDR3 protein: CASSSGWTGSPLHF; CDR3 DNA: TGTGCCAGCAGTTCTGGGTGGACAGGATCACCCCTCCACTTT
D gene: TRBD1; clone size: NA; V gene: TRBV6-5; J gene: TRBJ2-2; CDR3 protein: CASSPRDRDTGELFF; CDR3 DNA: TGTGCCAGCAGTCCCCGGGACAGGGACACCGGGGAGCTGTTTTTT
D gene: NA; clone size: NA; V gene: TRBV5-1; J gene: TRBJ2-7; CDR3 protein: CASGRRGGYEQYF; CDR3 DNA: TGCGCCAGCGGAAGAAGGGGGGGCTACGAGCAGTACTTC
D gene: TRBD2; clone size: NA; V gene: TRBV7-2; J gene: TRBJ2-3; CDR3 protein: CASSFGREGDTQYF; CDR3 DNA: TGTGCCAGCAGCTTCGGCAGGGAGGGAGATACGCAGTATTTT
D gene: TRBD1; clone size: NA; V gene: TRBV7-2; J gene: TRBJ1-4; CDR3 protein: CASSRDRRNEKLFF; CDR3 DNA: TGTGCCAGCAGCCGGGACAGGCGCAATGAAAAACTGTTTTTT
D gene: NA; clone size: NA; V gene: TRBV19; J gene: TRBJ2-2; CDR3 protein: CASIDRRAPATGELFF; CDR3 DNA: TGTGCCAGTATCGATAGGCGGGCCCCGGCCACCGGGGAGCTGTTTTTT
D gene: TRBD2; clone size: NA; V gene: TRBV7-6; J gene: TRBJ2-1; CDR3 protein: CASSIRLAGQSYNEQFF; CDR3 DNA: TGTGCCAGCAGCATCCGACTAGCGGGACAATCCTACAATGAGCAGTTCTTC
D gene: TRBD1; clone size: NA; V gene: TRBV11-2; J gene: TRBJ1-5; CDR3 protein: CASSTPGQGDLYQPQHF; CDR3 DNA: TGTGCCAGCAGCACTCCGGGACAGGGGGACCTCTATCAGCCCCAGCATTTT
D gene: NA; clone size: NA; V gene: TRBV11-2; J gene: TRBJ1-4; CDR3 protein: CASRPTGSEKLFF; CDR3 DNA: TGTGCCAGCAGACCTACAGGGAGTGAAAAACTGTTTTTT
D gene: TRBD1; clone size: NA; V gene: TRBV18; J gene: TRBJ1-1; CDR3 protein: CASSRPGQLMMNTEAFF; CDR3 DNA: TGTGCCAGCTCTCGCCCGGGACAGCTTATGATGAACACTGAAGCTTTCTTT
D gene: TRBD1; clone size: once; V gene: TRBV5-1; J gene: TRBJ2-2; CDR3 protein: CATRPGTGAGELFF; CDR3 DNA: TGCGCCACCCGTCCCGGGACAGGGGCCGGGGAGCTGTTTTTT
D gene: TRBD2; clone size: NA; V gene: TRBV6-1; J gene: TRBJ2-1; CDR3 protein: CASSETQPGLGAHNEQFF; CDR3 DNA: TGTGCCAGCAGTGAAACGCAACCGGGACTAGGGGCCCACAATGAGCAGTTCTTC
D gene: TRBD1; clone size: NA; V gene: TRBV5-4; J gene: TRBJ2-7; CDR3 protein: CASSLGQGATPYEQYF; CDR3 DNA: TGTGCCAGCAGCCTGGGACAGGGTGCCACCCCCTACGAGCAGTACTTC
D gene: TRBD1; clone size: NA; V gene: TRBV2; J gene: TRBJ2-5; CDR3 protein: CASRPDRGQEETQYF; CDR3 DNA: TGTGCCAGCAGACCGGACAGGGGGCAGGAAGAGACCCAGTACTTC
D gene: TRBD2; clone size: NA; V gene: TRBV4-1; J gene: TRBJ2-2; CDR3 protein: CASSQEGGLAANTGELFF; CDR3 DNA: TGCGCCAGCAGCCAAGAAGGGGGACTAGCGGCGAACACCGGGGAGCTGTTTTTT
D gene: TRBD1; clone size: NA; V gene: TRBV18; J gene: TRBJ2-7; CDR3 protein: CASSSRDRDYEQYF; CDR3 DNA: TGTGCCAGCTCATCCCGGGACAGGGACTACGAGCAGTACTTC
D gene: TRBD2; clone size: NA; V gene: TRBV5-1; J gene: TRBJ2-1; CDR3 protein: CASSSTSGSYNEQFF; CDR3 DNA: TGCGCCAGCAGCTCGACTAGCGGGAGCTACAATGAGCAGTTCTTC
D gene: NA; clone size: NA; V gene: TRBV12-5; J gene: TRBJ2-2; CDR3 protein: CASGLVLQGDAGELFF; CDR3 DNA: TGTGCTAGTGGTTTGGTATTGCAGGGTGACGCCGGGGAGCTGTTTTTT
D gene: TRBD2; clone size: NA; V gene: TRBV2; J gene: TRBJ2-1; CDR3 protein: CASSGRSGGAYNEQFF; CDR3 DNA: TGTGCCAGCAGTGGTCGAAGCGGGGGGGCCTACAATGAGCAGTTCTTC
D gene: TRBD1; clone size: NA; V gene: TRBV11-3; J gene: TRBJ2-2; CDR3 protein: CASSRNRGPGELFF; CDR3 DNA: TGTGCCAGCAGCCGGAACAGGGGCCCCGGGGAGCTGTTTTTT
D gene: TRBD2; clone size: few; V gene: TRBV27; J gene: TRBJ2-1; CDR3 protein: CASKTSGRKQFF; CDR3 DNA: TGTGCCAGCAAGACTAGCGGGAGGAAGCAGTTCTTC
D gene: NA; clone size: NA; V gene: TRBV7-8; J gene: TRBJ2-7; CDR3 protein: CASTPRAGNTAYEQYF; CDR3 DNA: TGTGCCAGCACCCCAAGGGCGGGCAATACAGCTTACGAGCAGTACTTC
D gene: NA; clone size: NA; V gene: TRBV6-5; J gene: TRBJ1-1; CDR3 protein: CASSYSSGSGTEAFF; CDR3 DNA: TGTGCCAGCAGTTACTCGTCAGGGTCTGGCACTGAAGCTTTCTTT
D gene: NA; clone size: NA; V gene: TRBV6-1; J gene: TRBJ2-7; CDR3 protein: CASTWGGQLYEQYF; CDR3 DNA: TGTGCCAGCACCTGGGGGGGCCAGCTCTACGAGCAGTACTTC
D gene: NA; clone size: NA; V gene: TRBV9; J gene: TRBJ2-1; CDR3 protein: CASSLTYRGSGEQFF; CDR3 DNA: TGTGCCAGCAGTCTCACTTATCGGGGGTCGGGTGAGCAGTTCTTC
D gene: TRBD1; clone size: NA; V gene: TRBV5-1; J gene: TRBJ1-2; CDR3 protein: CASSFDPGQGTSGYTF; CDR3 DNA: TGCGCCAGCAGCTTCGACCCGGGACAGGGAACTTCTGGCTACACCTTC
D gene: NA; clone size: NA; V gene: TRBV4-1; J gene: TRBJ1-4; CDR3 protein: CASRLRGSTNEKLFF; CDR3 DNA: TGCGCCAGCAGGCTAAGGGGGTCAACTAATGAAAAACTGTTTTTT
D gene: TRBD2; clone size: NA; V gene: TRBV11-2; J gene: TRBJ2-7; CDR3 protein: CASSLNAGVVYEQYF; CDR3 DNA: TGTGCCAGCAGCTTAAATGCGGGGGTTGTCTACGAGCAGTACTTC
D gene: NA; clone size: NA; V gene: TRBV29-1; J gene: TRBJ1-2; CDR3 protein: CSVEVPPGNYGYTF; CDR3 DNA: TGCAGCGTTGAAGTACCGCCAGGGAACTATGGCTACACCTTC
D gene: NA; clone size: NA; V gene: TRBV30; J gene: TRBJ1-1; CDR3 protein: CARTRKQGNTEAFF; CDR3 DNA: TGTGCCCGGACAAGGAAACAGGGGAACACTGAAGCTTTCTTT
D gene: TRBD1; clone size: NA; V gene: TRBV6-1; J gene: TRBJ1-2; CDR3 protein: CASSAGTGSGYTF; CDR3 DNA: TGTGCCAGCAGTGCCGGGACAGGGTCAGGCTACACCTTC
D gene: NA; clone size: once; V gene: TRBV11-3; J gene: TRBJ2-7; CDR3 protein: CASSLEGQGIYEQYF; CDR3 DNA: TGTGCCAGCAGCTTAGAGGGGCAGGGAATCTACGAGCAGTACTTC
D gene: NA; clone size: NA; V gene: TRBV28; J gene: TRBJ2-7; CDR3 protein: CASGGGPSYEQYF; CDR3 DNA: TGTGCCAGCGGGGGCGGGCCCAGCTACGAGCAGTACTTC
D gene: NA; clone size: NA; V gene: TRBV5-1; J gene: TRBJ1-2; CDR3 protein: CASSLDEVVNYGYTF; CDR3 DNA: TGCGCCAGCAGCTTGGATGAGGTAGTTAACTATGGCTACACCTTC
D gene: NA; clone size: NA; V gene: TRBV6-5; J gene: TRBJ1-1; CDR3 protein: CASSYSSALNTEAFF; CDR3 DNA: TGTGCCAGCAGTTACTCGAGCGCCCTGAACACTGAAGCTTTCTTT
D gene: NA; clone size: NA; V gene: TRBV16; J gene: TRBJ1-1; CDR3 protein: CASSQPQGNTEAFF; CDR3 DNA: TGTGCCAGCAGCCAACCCCAGGGGAACACTGAAGCTTTCTTT